A selection of T cell receptor beta chains follows, all from one sample in a study of metastatic and nonmetastatic thyroid tumors. TCRdb called clones again from the PCR reads with MiXCR. The data hold approximately 79,000 clones, with approximately 9% observed a single time. The source material was blood. The receptors come from a female donor with papillary thyroid cancer or a benign thyroid nodule (not recorded which). Some clones in this sample may be carry-over from other donors' samples. Both conserved end residues are part of each CDR3. The D gene is left open where the match is weak. The listing skips clone size in some rows; elsewhere it reads once, few, many or a size class.

D gene	clone size	V gene	J gene	CDR3 protein	CDR3 DNA
-	-	TRBV20-1	TRBJ1-2	CSALEGTDYGYTF	TGCAGTGCCCTAGAAGGGACGGACTATGGCTACACCTTC
-	many	TRBV7-9	TRBJ1-6	CASSWEATTPLHF	TGTGCCAGCTCCTGGGAAGCGACTACACCCCTCCACTTT
TRBD1	few	TRBV7-3	TRBJ1-2	CASSLTPGTGGYLTGYTF	TGTGCCAGCAGCTTAACACCCGGGACAGGGGGCTATTTGACCGGCTACACCTTC
-	-	TRBV5-1	TRBJ2-2	CASSLACRGYTVELFF	TGCGCCAGCAGCTTGGCATGCAGGGGCTACACCGTGGAGCTGTTTTTT
TRBD1	many	TRBV6-1	TRBJ2-2	CASSVTGSGELFF	TGTGCCAGCAGTGTGACAGGGTCCGGGGAGCTGTTTTTT
-	many	TRBV28	TRBJ2-4	CASSLGTPNIQYF	TGTGCCAGCAGTTTAGGGACACCAAACATTCAGTACTTC
-	many	TRBV6-1	TRBJ2-2	CASSDRQNTGELFF	TGTGCCAGCAGTGACCGGCAGAACACCGGGGAGCTGTTTTTT
-	many	TRBV5-1	TRBJ2-5	CASSSARRETQYF	TGCGCCAGCAGCTCGGCTAGGAGGGAGACCCAGTACTTC
TRBD1	-	TRBV27	TRBJ2-1	CASKTRDSYNEQFF	TGTGCCAGTAAGACCCGGGACAGTTACAATGAGCAGTTCTTC
TRBD2	many	TRBV6-4	TRBJ2-3	CASSDSGGTDTQYF	TGTGCCAGCAGTGACAGCGGGGGCACAGATACGCAGTATTTT
-	many	TRBV20-1	TRBJ2-1	CSAGSATGVDNEQFF	TGCAGTGCTGGTTCAGCGACGGGGGTTGACAATGAGCAGTTCTTC
-	many	TRBV12-5	TRBJ1-2	CASGLGLTEAGYTF	TGTGCTAGTGGTTTGGGCCTGACTGAGGCCGGCTACACCTTC
-	-	TRBV6-1	TRBJ1-1	CASSDEGPTEAFF	TGTGCCAGCAGTGACGAGGGTCCCACTGAAGCTTTCTTT
TRBD2	many	TRBV7-9	TRBJ2-3	CASSAAGGDTDTQYF	TGTGCCAGCAGCGCGGCGGGGGGGGACACAGATACGCAGTATTTT
-	many	TRBV7-8	TRBJ1-1	CASSLKYSHDTEAFF	TGTGCCAGCAGCTTAAAGTACAGCCACGACACTGAAGCTTTCTTT
-	-	TRBV10-1	TRBJ2-2	CASSEGQYTGELFF	TGCGCCAGCAGTGAGGGTCAGTACACCGGGGAGCTGTTTTTT
TRBD1	many	TRBV6-1	TRBJ1-2	CASSSQGEGVSYGYTF	TGTGCCAGCAGTTCACAGGGGGAAGGAGTAAGTTATGGCTACACCTTC
-	many	TRBV12-5	TRBJ1-5	CASGFEGNIGNQPQHF	TGTGCTAGTGGTTTTGAGGGGAATATAGGCAATCAGCCCCAGCATTTT
TRBD2	-	TRBV20-1	TRBJ2-1	CSAASGTSSRNEQFF	TGCAGTGCTGCCTCCGGGACTAGCTCCCGGAATGAGCAGTTCTTC
TRBD2	many	TRBV5-1	TRBJ2-5	CASSLGGGETQYF	TGCGCCAGCAGCTTGGGCGGGGGGGAGACCCAGTACTTC
-	many	TRBV5-1	TRBJ2-6	CASSLYDRAERSGANVLTF	TGCGCCAGCAGCCTGTACGATAGGGCCGAGAGGTCTGGGGCCAACGTCCTGACTTTC
-	many	TRBV24-1	TRBJ1-4	CATSEGFNEKLFF	TGTGCCACCAGTGAAGGGTTTAATGAAAAACTGTTTTTT
TRBD1	many	TRBV11-1	TRBJ2-7	CASSLGTGSTEQYF	TGTGCCAGCAGTTTAGGGACAGGCTCAACCGAGCAGTACTTC
-	few	TRBV18	TRBJ1-2	CASSSAVPANYGYTF	-
-	many	TRBV19	TRBJ1-5	CASSMGRPTSNQPQHF	TGTGCCAGTAGTATGGGCAGACCCACGAGCAATCAGCCCCAGCATTTT
-	many	TRBV18	TRBJ1-3	CASSPPRSTGSGNTIYF	TGTGCCAGCTCACCACCCCGTTCCACAGGCTCTGGAAACACCATATATTTT
TRBD1	many	TRBV19	TRBJ2-7	CASGDRGREQYF	TGTGCCAGTGGGGACAGGGGGCGCGAGCAGTACTTC
-	many	TRBV6-1	TRBJ1-6	CASSLSESGSPLHF	TGTGCCAGCAGCCTATCTGAGTCGGGGTCACCCCTCCACTTT